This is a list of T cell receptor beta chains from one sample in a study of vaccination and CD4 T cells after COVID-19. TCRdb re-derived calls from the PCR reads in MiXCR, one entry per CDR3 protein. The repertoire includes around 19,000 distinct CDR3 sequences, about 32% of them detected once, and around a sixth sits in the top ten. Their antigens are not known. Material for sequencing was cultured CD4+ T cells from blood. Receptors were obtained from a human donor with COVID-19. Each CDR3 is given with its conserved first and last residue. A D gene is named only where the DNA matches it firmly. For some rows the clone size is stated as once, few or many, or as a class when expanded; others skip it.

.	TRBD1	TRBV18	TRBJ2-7	CASSPHLDRSPASSYEQYF	TGTGCCAGCTCACCACATCTGGACAGGAGTCCTGCGTCCTCCTACGAGCAGTACTTC
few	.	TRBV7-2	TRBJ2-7	CASSLVVGRGEQYF	TGTGCCAGCAGCTTAGTTGTGGGTAGAGGGGAGCAGTACTTC
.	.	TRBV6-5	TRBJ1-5	CASSYQRENQPQHF	TGTGCCAGCAGTTACCAGCGGGAGAATCAGCCCCAGCATTTT
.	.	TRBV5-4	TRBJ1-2	CASSLKGEGSYGYTF	TGTGCCAGCAGCTTGAAGGGAGAAGGTAGCTATGGCTACACCTTC
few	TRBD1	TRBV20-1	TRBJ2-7	CSAGGQGSYEQYF	TGCAGTGCTGGGGGACAGGGTTCGTACGAGCAGTACTTC
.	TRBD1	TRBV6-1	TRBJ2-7	CATAGQEPYEQYF	TGTGCCACCGCCGGACAGGAGCCCTACGAGCAGTACTTC
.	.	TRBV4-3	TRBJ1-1	CASSGQLNTEAFF	TGCGCCAGCAGCGGACAGTTGAACACTGAAGCTTTCTTT
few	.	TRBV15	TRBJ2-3	CATSRDGIVRTDTQYF	TGTGCCACCAGCAGAGACGGGATCGTTAGGACAGATACGCAGTATTTT
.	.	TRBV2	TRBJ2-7	CASSGASTYEQYF	TGTGCCAGCAGTGGTGCTAGCACCTACGAGCAGTACTTC
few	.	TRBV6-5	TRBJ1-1	CASSYSILNTEAFF	TGTGCCAGCAGTTACTCGATTCTGAACACTGAAGCTTTCTTT
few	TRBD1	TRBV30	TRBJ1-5	CAWSSDRGQPQHF	TGTGCCTGGAGTTCAGACAGGGGTCAGCCCCAGCATTTT
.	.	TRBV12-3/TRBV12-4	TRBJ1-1	CASLDTWAGERAFF	TGTGCCAGCTTAGACACTTGGGCGGGCGAGAGGGCTTTCTTT
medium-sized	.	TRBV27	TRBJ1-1	CASSLSGRVNTEAFF	TGTGCCAGCAGTTTATCGGGCAGAGTGAACACTGAAGCTTTCTTT
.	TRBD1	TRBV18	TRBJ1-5	CASRQGQNQPQHF	TGTGCCAGCAGACAGGGTCAAAATCAGCCCCAGCATTTT
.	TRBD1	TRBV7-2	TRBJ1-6	CASSFPGTGVSPLHF	TGTGCCAGCAGCTTTCCTGGGACAGGGGTTTCACCCCTCCACTTT
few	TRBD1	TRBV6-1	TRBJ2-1	CAAQGGRNEQFF	TGTGCCGCACAGGGGGGCCGAAATGAGCAGTTCTTC
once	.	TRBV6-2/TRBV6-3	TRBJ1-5	CASGYVIGGNQPQHF	TGTGCCAGCGGTTACGTGATAGGGGGCAATCAGCCCCAGCATTTT
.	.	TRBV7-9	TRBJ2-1	CASSPRPGPAYNEQFF	TGTGCCAGCAGCCCCCGCCCGGGACCGGCTTACAATGAGCAGTTCTTC
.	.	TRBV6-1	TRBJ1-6	CASRAGSLNSPLHF	TGTGCCAGCAGGGCCGGTAGTCTCAATTCACCCCTCCACTTT
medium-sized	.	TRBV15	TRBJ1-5	CATESLGAARQPQHF	TGTGCCACGGAGTCCCTAGGCGCAGCACGGCAGCCCCAGCATTTT
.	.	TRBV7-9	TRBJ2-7	CASSSSRQGPRGPYEQYF	TGTGCCAGCAGCTCATCCCGGCAGGGCCCCCGGGGCCCCTACGAGCAGTACTTC
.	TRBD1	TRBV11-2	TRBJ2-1	CANSLTGQRIYNEQFF	TGTGCCAACAGCTTAACGGGACAGCGAATTTACAATGAGCAGTTCTTC